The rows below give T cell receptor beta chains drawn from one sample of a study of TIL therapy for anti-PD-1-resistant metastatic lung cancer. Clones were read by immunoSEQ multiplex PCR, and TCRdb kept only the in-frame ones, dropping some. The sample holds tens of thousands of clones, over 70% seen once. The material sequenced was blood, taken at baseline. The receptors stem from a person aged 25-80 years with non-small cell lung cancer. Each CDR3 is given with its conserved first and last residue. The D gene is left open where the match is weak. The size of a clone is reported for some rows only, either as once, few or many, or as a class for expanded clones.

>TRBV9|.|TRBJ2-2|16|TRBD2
CASSVGGGGVTGELFF
TGTGCCAGCAGCGTAGGAGGCGGGGGGGTCACCGGGGAGCTGTTTTTT
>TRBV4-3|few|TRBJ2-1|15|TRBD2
CASSQYSGRSDEQFF
TGCGCCAGCAGCCAATACAGCGGGAGGTCTGATGAGCAGTTCTTC
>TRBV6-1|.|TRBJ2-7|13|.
CASSSEGAYEQYF
TGTGCCAGCAGTTCCGAGGGGGCCTACGAGCAGTACTTC
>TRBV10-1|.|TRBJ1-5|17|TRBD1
CASSPPAGQYSNQPQHF
TGCGCCAGCAGTCCCCCCGCGGGACAGTATAGCAATCAGCCCCAGCATTTT
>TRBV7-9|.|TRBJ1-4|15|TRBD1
CASSSDQGGEEKLFF
TGTGCCAGCAGCAGCGACCAGGGGGGAGAAGAAAAACTGTTTTTT
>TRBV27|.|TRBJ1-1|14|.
CASSFGGGNTEAFF
TGTGCCAGCAGTTTCGGGGGCGGGAACACTGAAGCTTTCTTT
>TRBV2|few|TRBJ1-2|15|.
CASSEGDGERYGYTF
TGTGCCAGCAGTGAAGGGGACGGCGAACGCTATGGCTACACCTTC
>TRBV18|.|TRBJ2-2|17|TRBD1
CASSPQWTGVITGELFF
TGTGCCAGCTCACCCCAGTGGACAGGGGTGATCACCGGGGAGCTGTTTTTT
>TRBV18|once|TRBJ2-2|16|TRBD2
CASSPAAGANTGELFF
TGTGCCAGCTCACCAGCGGCGGGAGCGAACACCGGGGAGCTGTTTTTT
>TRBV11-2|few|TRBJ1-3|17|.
CASSLNSWGSSGNTIYF
TGTGCCAGCAGCTTAAATTCCTGGGGGAGCTCTGGAAACACCATATATTTT
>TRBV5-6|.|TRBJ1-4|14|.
CASSPGGTNEKLFF
TGTGCCAGCAGCCCCGGGGGAACTAATGAAAAACTGTTTTTT
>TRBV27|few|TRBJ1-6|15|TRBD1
CASSAQGMGHSPLHF
TGTGCCAGCAGTGCACAGGGGATGGGTCATTCACCCCTCCACTTT
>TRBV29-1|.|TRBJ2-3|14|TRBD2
CSVGAGALTDTQYF
TGCAGCGTTGGAGCGGGGGCCCTCACAGATACGCAGTATTTT
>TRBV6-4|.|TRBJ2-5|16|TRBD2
CASSDGTSGRRETQYF
TGTGCCAGCAGTGACGGTACTAGCGGGAGAAGGGAGACCCAGTACTTC
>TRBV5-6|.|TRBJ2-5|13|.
CASSRRGSETQYF
TGTGCCAGCAGCCGGAGAGGGTCAGAGACCCAGTACTTC
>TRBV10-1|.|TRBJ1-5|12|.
CASSETDRPQHF
TGCGCCAGCAGTGAGACGGACAGACCCCAGCATTTT